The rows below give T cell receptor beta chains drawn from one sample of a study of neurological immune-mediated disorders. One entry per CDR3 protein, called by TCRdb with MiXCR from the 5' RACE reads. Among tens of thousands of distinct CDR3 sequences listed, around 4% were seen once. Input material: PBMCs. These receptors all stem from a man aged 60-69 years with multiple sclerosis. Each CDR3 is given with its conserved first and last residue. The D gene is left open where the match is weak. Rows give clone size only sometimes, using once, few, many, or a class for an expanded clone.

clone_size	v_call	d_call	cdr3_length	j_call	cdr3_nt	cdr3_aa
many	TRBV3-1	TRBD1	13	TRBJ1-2	TGTGCCAGCAGCTCGGGACAGGTTTATGGCTACACCTTC	CASSSGQVYGYTF
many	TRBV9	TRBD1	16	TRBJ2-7	TGTGCCAGCAGCGTAGCCGGGACAGGAGGACCTTACGAGCAGTACTTC	CASSVAGTGGPYEQYF
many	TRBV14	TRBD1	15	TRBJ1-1	TGTGCCAGCAGCCGAAGAACAGGGGCGAACACTGAAGCTTTCTTT	CASSRRTGANTEAFF
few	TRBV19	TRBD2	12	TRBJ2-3	TGTGCCAGTCTAGCGGGGGCCAATACGCAGTATTTT	CASLAGANTQYF
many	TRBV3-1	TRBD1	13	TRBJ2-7	TGTGCCAGCAGCCAACCGACAGGGTACGAGCAGTACTTC	CASSQPTGYEQYF
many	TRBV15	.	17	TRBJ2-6	TGTGCCACCAGCAGAGGGGCACAAATCTCTGGGGCCAACGTCCTGACTTTC	CATSRGAQISGANVLTF
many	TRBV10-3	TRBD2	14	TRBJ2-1	TGTGCCATCAGTGAGCGGGAGGTCGCGAATGAGCAGTTCTTC	CAISEREVANEQFF
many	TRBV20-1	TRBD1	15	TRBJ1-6	TGCAGTGCGGAGGACAGGAGAATCAATAATTCACCCCTCCACTTT	CSAEDRRINNSPLHF
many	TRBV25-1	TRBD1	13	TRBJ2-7	TGTGCCAGCTCGGGACAGGTCTCCTACGAGCAGTACTTC	CASSGQVSYEQYF
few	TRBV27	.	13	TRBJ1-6	TGTGCCAGCAGTTTACGGGGGCCCTCACCCCTCCACTTT	CASSLRGPSPLHF
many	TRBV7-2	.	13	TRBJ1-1	TGTGCCAGCAGCTTCCGGCCGAACACTGAAGCTTTCTTT	CASSFRPNTEAFF
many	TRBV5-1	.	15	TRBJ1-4	TGCGCCAGCAGCCCGAATGGGGCTCCTAATGAAAAACTGTTTTTT	CASSPNGAPNEKLFF
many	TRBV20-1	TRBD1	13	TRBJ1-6	TGCAGTGCTGGGGACAGCGTTAATTCACCCCTCCACTTT	CSAGDSVNSPLHF
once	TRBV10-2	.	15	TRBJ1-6	TGCGCCAGCAGTGAAACGCAGGGTGATAATTCACCCCTACACTTT	CASSETQGDNSPLHF
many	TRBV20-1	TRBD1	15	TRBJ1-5	TGCAGTGCTAGAGATCAGGGGGCGTTCAATCAGCCCCAGCATTTT	CSARDQGAFNQPQHF
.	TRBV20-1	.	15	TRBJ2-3	TGCAGTGCTATAAGGGGGGCCAGTGGCACAGATACGCAGTATTTT	CSAIRGASGTDTQYF
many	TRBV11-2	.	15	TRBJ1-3	TGTGCCAGCAGCTTAGCGCCCCAGGGGAGAAACACCATATATTTT	CASSLAPQGRNTIYF
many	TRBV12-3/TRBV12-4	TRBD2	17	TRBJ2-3	TGTGCCAGCAGTTTAGCGGGAGGGCTTGTTGGCACAGATACGCAGTATTTT	CASSLAGGLVGTDTQYF
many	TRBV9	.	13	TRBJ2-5	TGTGCCAGCAGCGAGGCTGTATTCGGGACCCAGTACTTC	CASSEAVFGTQYF
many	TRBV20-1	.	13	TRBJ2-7	TGCAGTGCTAGAATTAGTATCGCCTACGAGCAGTACTTC	CSARISIAYEQYF
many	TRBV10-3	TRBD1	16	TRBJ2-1	TGTGCCATCAGTGAACCCGGGACAGGGGGCTTCAATGAGCAGTTCTTC	CAISEPGTGGFNEQFF
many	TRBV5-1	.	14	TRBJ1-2	TGCGCCAGCAGCCCCCGGCGGGGGGCGGGTGGCTACACCTTC	CASSPRRGAGGYTF
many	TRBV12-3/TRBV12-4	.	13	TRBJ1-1	TGTGCCAGCAGTTTAGGACCTACAACTGAAGCTTTCTTT	CASSLGPTTEAFF
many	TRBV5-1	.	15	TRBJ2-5	TGCGCCAGCAGCTTGGTGGATCCCGTCCAAGAGACCCAGTACTTC	CASSLVDPVQETQYF
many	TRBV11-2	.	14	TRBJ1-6	TGTGCCAGCAGCTTAGCGGGGGCCAATTCACCCCTCCACTTT	CASSLAGANSPLHF
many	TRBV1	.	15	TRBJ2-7	TGCACCAGCAGCCAGTCCCGACTAGTCGGCTACGAGCAGTACTTC	CTSSQSRLVGYEQYF